This record concerns one T cell receptor (beta chain) sequence. Its antigen is still unknown. No base qualities exist here, and no much larger clone lies one base off it. In total, 666 healthy bone marrow donors made up the cohort. At the time of sampling, all cohort members were nominally healthy, though unrecorded immune exposures were likely present. The donor tested CMV seropositive, placing the donor among the approximately 310 seropositive members of the cohort. Each donor provided a peripheral blood sample, and peripheral blood mononuclear cells were used for TCR beta sequencing. The Qiagen DNeasy Blood Extraction Kit was used to extract genomic DNA from the blood cell samples. This record belongs to a study of cytomegalovirus exposure and HLA in healthy donors (dated 2017 in TCRdb). At the level of the whole study: An earlier analysis of around 600 of the donors reported roughly 300 Gb of sequence data and roughly 110 million unique TCR beta sequences from about 180 million T cells. Four or five DR-DQ haplotypes were handled as single units for association and clustering because linkage in the cohort was strong. The study combined high-throughput TCR immunosequencing, statistical association of individual TCRs with disease status, and machine learning to predict cytomegalovirus infection status. All discovery cohort repertoires had been generated on a single sequencing platform. A later genetic analysis used genome-wide SNP genotypes for about three fifths of the 666 donors, treating that subset as a discovery cohort. Typing coverage differed by locus: A, B, C, DRB1 and DQB1 were typed in roughly 620-630 donors, DQA1 in about 500, DPA1 in some 610, and DPB1 in around 490. Approximately 310 gigabases of sequencing data and approximately 93 million unique TCR sequences were included in an early release covering about 600 HLA-typed donors. Among 350 to 400 genotyped donors of the cohort, an average of about 240,000 unique TCR beta nucleotide sequences were sequenced per donor, roughly 18% of them non-productive. In addition to the first cohort of around 670 subjects, a separate validation cohort of approximately 120 different subjects was used. HLA typing covered class I and class II loci at four-digit resolution. An earlier analysis of about 600 of the donors used high-throughput TCR beta sequencing to judge whether each TCR beta V gene segment behaved as functional or pseudogenic. Among the roughly 390 genotyped donors, about 83% belonged to the genetic ancestry cluster associated with self-reported Caucasian donors. Donor age, sex, ethnicity and CMV serostatus were compiled together with the repertoire data. A later analysis re-analyzed previously published TCR beta repertoires from roughly 690 donors and added high-resolution HLA genotyping to study TCR occurrence patterns. The study was designed to test whether signatures of past pathogen exposure could be identified by cataloging public T cell receptors. The T cell repertoires of under 700 subjects were profiled by immunosequencing and related to cytomegalovirus serostatus. The later analysis used no new phenotypic data to find candidate immune exposures, relying instead on TCR beta sequences and their occurrence across donors. What the research found in general, with its limitations: In vitro tests confirmed that a few of the cytomegalovirus-associated TCR beta chains recognize cytomegalovirus antigens. Linkage disequilibrium might explain the correlated functional status among segregating V segments, but an unknown experimental factor could not be excluded. In both the original and validation cohorts, the classifier was reported to diagnose cytomegalovirus status with high specificity and sensitivity. When HLA alleles, especially DR and DQ, strongly co-occurred, TCR associations were difficult to assign to individual alleles. A further reported finding was that TCR beta sequences accurately predicted the HLA-A and HLA-B alleles for most subjects in the first cohort. Because HLA typing was missing for some donors at each locus, association tests included only the typed subset. The presence/absence analyses assumed that sequencing depth was roughly uniform across donors, and that assumption may not be true. Compared with equally common non-associated chains, HLA-associated TCR beta chains in a later analysis were more clonally expanded and had lower generation probabilities. An earlier analysis of several hundred of the donors showed that most TCR beta V segments appeared in productive rearrangements either about 87% or about 30% of the time, which broadly matched IMGT annotations. In a later genetic analysis, fewer N-insertions in productive TCRs were reported among donors in an Asian-associated ancestry cluster than the roughly 640-donor mean. A later analysis found that most CMV-associated TCR beta chains appeared HLA-restricted, with HLA associations seemingly driven largely by CMV exposure. CMV serostatus was the only immune exposure information available for the cohort. Across donors, most TCR sequences were observed very rarely, whereas some public TCRs were present in many individuals. This cohort had only TCR beta chains sequenced, and the lack of alpha or paired-chain data limited which features could be detected. A later analysis associated about 17,000 TCR beta sequences with specific HLA alleles at a false discovery rate of 0.05. A cluster of highly shared sequence variants was judged likely to represent a technical artifact of the sequencing pipeline. According to a later analysis, TCR association rates differed among HLA loci, with DRB1 alleles showing the most associated TCRs and HLA-C alleles showing the fewest. The authors suggested that the approach could potentially be extended to other disease states and immunological phenotypes. In a later analysis, several top co-occurrence clusters were reported to appear linked to parvovirus B19, influenza, CMV and Epstein-Barr virus. An association between a missense DCLRE1C variant and V-gene and J-gene trimming of TCR beta chains was found in a later genetic analysis and replicated in an independent cohort. In the study, some 160 TCR beta chains were listed as associated with cytomegalovirus. The earlier analysis of nearly 600 of the donors excluded roughly 17 rarely observed V segments, including chromosome 9 orphons, because counts were too low.

Library method: the immunoSEQ multiplex PCR assay. For the multiplex PCR, a mixture combining 60 forward primers for TCR Vbeta segments and 13 reverse primers for TCR Jbeta segments was used. A multiplex PCR assay on genomic DNA amplified the CDR3 region of rearranged TCR beta genes. On the Illumina HiSeq System, the amplified TCR beta libraries were sequenced as 87-base-pair reads. As for the authors' bioinformatics: Across the 500 to 850 repertoires, a later analysis counted some 80 million unique TCR beta chains, 9 million to 14 million of which were shared by at least two donors. A nearest-neighbor algorithm error-corrected the raw reads and collapsed the reads into unique sequences, merging closely related sequences to remove PCR and sequencing errors. To assign V, D and J gene segments, CDR3 sequences were aligned to IMGT reference sequences. For a sequence to be retained, a match of at least six nucleotides was required to both a V gene segment and a J gene segment. Rearrangements were classified as productive when the CDR3 lacked stop codons and remained in frame with V and J, and all other rearrangements were classified as non-productive. CDR3 was defined according to IMGT convention as the region running from the second conserved V-encoded cysteine to the conserved J-encoded phenylalanine. The earlier analysis of about 620 of the donors excluded sequences that lacked an unambiguous match to a single V gene segment. In an earlier analysis of several hundred of the donors, V segments were called functional above 56.7% productive rearrangements and were called segregating when the between-donor standard deviation exceeded 5%. A statistical classification framework was built to diagnose cytomegalovirus status from the catalog of TCR beta chain sequences. V and J gene assignment, in a later analysis, came from comparing TCR nucleotide sequences with IMGT/GENE-DB human TR gene sequences. In a later analysis, CDR3 sequences and most-parsimonious VDJ recombination scenarios were assigned using the TCRdist pipeline. In a later analysis, each TCR beta chain was defined by its CDR3 amino acid sequence together with its V-gene family, and reads without a unique V-gene family were excluded. To address suspected cross-contamination and a sequencing artifact, a later analysis removed 450 to 700 highly shared, low-generation-probability nucleotide sequences. In a later analysis, a clonal expansion index was calculated for each public chain from normalized within-repertoire ranks of inferred template counts. In a later analysis, generation probabilities were computed with a VDJ recombination model fitted to out-of-frame rearrangements, and the resulting probabilities were checked against IGoR. In a later analysis, hypergeometric tests were used to score TCR-TCR, TCR-HLA and TCR-CMV co-occurrence, with a repertoire-size bias correction applied to TCR pairs. False discovery rates were estimated in a later analysis by permuting HLA or CMV assignments 20 times. In a later analysis, co-occurring TCRs were grouped using DBSCAN, and TCRdist sequence similarity was added for clustering within HLA-allele-positive subsets. Co-occurrence clustering excluded repertoires with fewer than 30,000 or more than 120,000 public chains, plus five with anomalous nucleotide sharing. Drawn from immuneACCESS, this table holds only the in-frame rearrangements with V and J called that TCRdb kept. Clones are partly lost; checked studies trace under half to an unresolved V gene and leave the rest unexplained. The V and J calls and clone size are taken from that table; D and trimming were inferred from the DNA. Counted in this sample were about 130,000 clones; approximately 80% of them appeared once. The biggest ten clones account for around 13% of the sample.

This receptor was obtained from a middle-aged woman in good health and CMV-seropositive. The sequenced sample consisted of PBMCs.

The CDR3 reads as follows: CASSLAGERGEQYF. The nucleotide sequence is given as TGTGCCAGTAGCCTAGCGGGAGAACGGGGGGAGCAGTACTTC. The sequence joins TRBV19 to TRBJ2-7, with 10 middle bases fitting TRBD2. The CDR3, cysteine through phenylalanine, is 14 amino acids long. Only the CDR3 region is kept as DNA, spanning 42 bases read in frame from base 1. CDR1 LNHDA and CDR2 SQIVND are derived from the germline V gene (reference sequence). The junction shows trimming of 6 bases on V and 7 bases on J, and the gene matches do not reach 9 bases of it.